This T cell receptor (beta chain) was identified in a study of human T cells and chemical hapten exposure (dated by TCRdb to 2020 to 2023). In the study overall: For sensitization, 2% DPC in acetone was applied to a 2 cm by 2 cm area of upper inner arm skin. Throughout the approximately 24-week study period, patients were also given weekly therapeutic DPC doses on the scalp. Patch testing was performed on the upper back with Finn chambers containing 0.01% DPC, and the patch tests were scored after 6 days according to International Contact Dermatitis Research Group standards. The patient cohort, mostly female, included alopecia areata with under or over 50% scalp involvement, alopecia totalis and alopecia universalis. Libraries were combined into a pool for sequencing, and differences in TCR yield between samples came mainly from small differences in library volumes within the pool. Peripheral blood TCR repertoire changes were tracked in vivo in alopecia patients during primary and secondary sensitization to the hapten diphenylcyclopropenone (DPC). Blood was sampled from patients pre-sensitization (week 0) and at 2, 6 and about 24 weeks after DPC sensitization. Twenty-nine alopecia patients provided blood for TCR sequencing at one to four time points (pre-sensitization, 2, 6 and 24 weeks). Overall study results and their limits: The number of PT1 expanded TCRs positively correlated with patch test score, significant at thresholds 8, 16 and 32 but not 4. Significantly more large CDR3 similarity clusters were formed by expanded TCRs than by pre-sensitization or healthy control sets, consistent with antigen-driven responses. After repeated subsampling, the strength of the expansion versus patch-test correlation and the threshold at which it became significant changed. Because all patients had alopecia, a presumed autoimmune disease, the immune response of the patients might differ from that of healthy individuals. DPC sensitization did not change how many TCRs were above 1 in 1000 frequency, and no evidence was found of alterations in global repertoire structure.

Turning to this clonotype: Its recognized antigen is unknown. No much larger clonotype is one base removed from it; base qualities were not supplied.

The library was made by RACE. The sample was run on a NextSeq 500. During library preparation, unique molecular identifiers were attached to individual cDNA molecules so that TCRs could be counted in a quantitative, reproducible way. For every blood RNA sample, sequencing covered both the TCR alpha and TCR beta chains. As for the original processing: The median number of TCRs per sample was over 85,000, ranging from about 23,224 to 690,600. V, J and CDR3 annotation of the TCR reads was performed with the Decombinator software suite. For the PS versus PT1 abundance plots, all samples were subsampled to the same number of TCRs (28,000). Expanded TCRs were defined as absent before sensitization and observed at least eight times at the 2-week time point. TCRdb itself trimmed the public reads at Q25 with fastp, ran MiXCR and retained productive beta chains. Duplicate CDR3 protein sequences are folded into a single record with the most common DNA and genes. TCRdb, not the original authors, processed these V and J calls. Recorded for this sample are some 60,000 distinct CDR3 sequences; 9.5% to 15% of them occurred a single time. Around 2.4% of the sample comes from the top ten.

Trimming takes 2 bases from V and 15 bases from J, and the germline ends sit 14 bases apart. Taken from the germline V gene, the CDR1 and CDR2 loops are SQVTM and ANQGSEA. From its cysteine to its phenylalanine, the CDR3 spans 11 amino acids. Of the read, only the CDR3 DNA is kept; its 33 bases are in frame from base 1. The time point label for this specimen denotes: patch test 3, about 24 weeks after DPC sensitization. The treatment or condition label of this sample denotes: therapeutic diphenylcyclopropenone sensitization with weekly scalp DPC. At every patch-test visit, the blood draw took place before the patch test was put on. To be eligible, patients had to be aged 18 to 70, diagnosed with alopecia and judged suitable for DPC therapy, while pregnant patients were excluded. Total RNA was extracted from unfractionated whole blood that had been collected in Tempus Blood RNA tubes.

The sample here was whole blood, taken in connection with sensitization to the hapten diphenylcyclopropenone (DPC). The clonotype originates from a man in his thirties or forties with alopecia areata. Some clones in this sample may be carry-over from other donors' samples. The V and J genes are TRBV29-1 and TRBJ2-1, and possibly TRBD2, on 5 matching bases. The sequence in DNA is TGCAGCGTTGAACTAGCCCCGCCGCCGTTCTTC. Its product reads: CSVELAPPPFF.